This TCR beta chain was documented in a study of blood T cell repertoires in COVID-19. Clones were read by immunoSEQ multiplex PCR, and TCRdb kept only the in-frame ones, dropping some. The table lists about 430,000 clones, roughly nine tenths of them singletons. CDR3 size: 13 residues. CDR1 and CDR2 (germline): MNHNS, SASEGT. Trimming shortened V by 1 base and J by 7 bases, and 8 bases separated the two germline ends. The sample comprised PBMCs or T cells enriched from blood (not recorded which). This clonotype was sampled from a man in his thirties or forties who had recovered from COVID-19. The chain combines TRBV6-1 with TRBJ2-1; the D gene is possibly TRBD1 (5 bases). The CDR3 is CASSEVAGNEQFF. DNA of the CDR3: TGTGCCAGCAGTGAAGTCGCAGGGAATGAGCAGTTCTTC.